The 12 T cell receptor beta chains in this list originate from one sample, sequenced in a study of cytomegalovirus exposure and HLA in healthy donors. Researchers ran the PCR with 60 Vbeta and 13 Jbeta primers. Clones were sequenced by immunoSEQ multiplex PCR, and TCRdb holds only the in-frame ones, with some missing. The sample holds about 190,000 clones, roughly 76% seen once. Specimen: PBMCs. The receptor source for this set is a man aged 35-49 years in good health and CMV-seropositive.

This clone was recorded only once. The chain employs TRBV11-3 and TRBJ2-7, with 7 nucleotides matching TRBD1. This CDR3 region has 15 residues. The germline V gene has CDR1 SGHNT and CDR2 YENEEA. The junction had 10 bases not matched to a gene; V was cut back by 5 bases and J by 3 bases. The CDR3 nucleotides read TGTGCCAGCAGCCCACGACAGGGCGGATACTACGAGCAGTACTTC. Translated, it gives CASSPRQGGYYEQYF. Filled out from reference TRBV11-3 and TRBJ2-7, the complete variable domain reads EAGVVQSPRYKIIEKKQPVAFWCNPISGHNTLYWYLQNLGQGPELLIRYENEEAVDDSQLPKDRFSAERLKGVDSTLKIQPAELGDSAVYLCASSPRQGGYYEQYFGPGTRLTVT.

The rearrangement uses TRBV27 and TRBJ1-5, with 10 bases fitting TRBD1. Trimming took 5 bases from V and 4 from J; bases not matched to a gene: 5. CDR1 and CDR2 from the germline V gene are MNHEY and SMNVEV (reference sequence). The CDR3 is 15 amino acids. In DNA, the CDR3 is TGTGCCAGCAGTAGGGACAGGGGCCCTAATCAGCCCCAGCATTTT. This translates into CASSRDRGPNQPQHF.

This rearrangement joins TRBV6-5 to TRBJ2-5; D is uncertain. CDR1 and CDR2 (germline): MNHEY, SVGAGI. The length of the CDR3 is 14 residues. Trimming shortened V by 2 bases and J by 5 bases, and 12 bases separated the two germline ends. CDR3 DNA: TGTGCCAGCAGTTACCCATCTAGAAGTGAGACCCAGTACTTC. Its protein product is CASSYPSRSETQYF.

This clone showed up just a few times. The chain joins TRBV19 to TRBJ2-3; D perhaps matches TRBD2 (5 bases). Trimming left V 7 bases short and J 2 bases short, with 10 bases between. The length of the CDR3 is 13 residues. Germline V gene sequence: CDR1 LNHDA, CDR2 SQIVND (reference sequence). CDR3 sequence reads: CASNEGYTDTQYF. CDR3 nucleotides: TGTGCCAGTAACGAGGGTTACACAGATACGCAGTATTTT.

The chain joins TRBV10-2 to TRBJ2-7; TRBD1 matches at 9 bases. After removal of 5 bases from V and 4 bases from J, the junction contained 6 bases not matched to a gene. There are 14 residues in the CDR3. Germline CDR1 is WSHSY and CDR2 is SAAADI. The CDR3 bases are TGCGCCAGCAGTCGGGTGACAGGGGGGTACGAGCAGTACTTC. Its protein is CASSRVTGGYEQYF.

V usage is TRBV28 and J usage is TRBJ2-1; 7 bases are shared with TRBD1. Trimming at V came to 6 bases and at J to 10 bases, leaving 6 bases not matched to a gene. This CDR3 is 12 amino acids long. Looked up from germline, CDR1 is MDHEN and CDR2 is SYDVKM. In DNA, the CDR3 is TGTGCCAGCAGCACCACAGGGGTCGAGCAGTTCTTC. Translated: CASSTTGVEQFF.

J is TRBJ2-2 and V is TRBV7-2; D call uncertain. The germline V gene has CDR1 SGHTA and CDR2 FQGNSA. The CDR3 runs 12 residues. Trimming took off 4 bases at V and 9 bases at J, with 9 bases between the two ends. CDR3 nucleotides: TGTGCCAGCAGCTCCCGCCACTGGGAGCTGTTTTTT. Amino acids: CASSSRHWELFF.

The chain joins TRBV14 to TRBJ2-7; D possibly corresponds to TRBD1 (5 bases). CDR3 length equals 17 residues. The germline V gene has CDR1 SGHDN and CDR2 FVKESK. V lost 4 bases and J 4 bases, leaving 23 bases between the germline ends. The CDR3 region is CASSPYPARGAWYEQYF. The CDR3 nucleotides read TGTGCCAGCAGCCCGTATCCCGCTAGGGGCGCGTGGTACGAGCAGTACTTC.

This clone was seen a few times. DNA of the CDR3: TGTGCCAGCAGCCTGACCGACAGGTTGAATTCACCCCTCCACTTT. Encoded protein: CASSLTDRLNSPLHF. The V gene is TRBV5-5, the J gene TRBJ1-6, with a weak D call TRBD1 (6 bases). CDR1 is SGHKS and CDR2 is YYEKEE in the germline V gene (reference sequence). Trimming took 4 bases from V and 7 from J, leaving 15 bases between them. This CDR3 has 15 residues.

This clone showed up just once. The J gene is TRBJ2-5, the V gene TRBV5-1, with D tentatively TRBD2 (6 bases). The CDR3 has 13 amino acids. The ends were cut back, 3 bases at V and 5 bases at J, with 11 bases in the middle. Germline V gene data show CDR1 as SGHRS and CDR2 as YFSETQ. CDR3 amino acids: CASSYAGTETQYF. CDR3 nucleotide sequence: TGCGCCAGCAGCTATGCGGGGACGGAGACCCAGTACTTC. The whole variable domain, remainder taken from reference TRBV5-1 and TRBJ2-5, is KAGVTQTPRYLIKTRGQQVTLSCSPISGHRSVSWYQQTPGQGLQFLFEYFSETQRNKGNFPGRFSGRQFSNSRSEMNVSTLELGDSALYLCASSYAGTETQYFGPGTRLLVL.

The chain uses TRBV4-3 and TRBJ2-3; 7 bases map to TRBD2. Trimming removed 1 base from V and 3 bases from J; junction bases left unmatched: 1. Looked up from germline, CDR1 is LGHNA and CDR2 is YSLEER. The CDR3 is made up of 14 amino acids. This CDR3 reads CASSQAGGTDTQYF. CDR3 nucleotide sequence: TGCGCCAGCAGCCAAGCCGGGGGGACAGATACGCAGTATTTT.

The sample holds a few counts of this clone. This sequence joins TRBV4-3 and TRBJ1-1, with 9 bases fitting TRBD1. This CDR3 has 15 residues. Trimming at V came to 1 base and at J to 7 bases, leaving 7 bases not matched to a gene. CDR1 is LGHNA and CDR2 is YSLEER in the germline V gene. CDR3 nucleotide sequence: TGCGCCAGCAGCCAAGGTGGGGACAGGGTCCGTGAAGCTTTCTTT. Protein: CASSQGGDRVREAFF.